The present T cell receptor beta chain was sequenced within a study of blood T cell repertoires in COVID-19. Overall study: PBMCs, B-cell-depleted T cells, or T cells were the source of the cDNA or gDNA that made up the material.

This clone was found once. Followed over time, Seattle patients had been enrolled while infection was active. V was pared by 0 bases and J by 1 base, with 10 bases between. The CDR3 consists of 16 residues. Germline assignment: CDR1 SGHTS and CDR2 YDEGEE. Per the study methods: Nucleated cell counts were estimated from reference gene primer amplification. Some clones are missing from TCRdb's copy, which holds only in-frame ones; the method was immunoSEQ multiplex PCR. That table furnishes V, J and clone size, whereas the DNA furnished D and trimming. There are about 370,000 clones in the sample; 87% occur only once, and about 10% lies in the top ten.

The clonotype comes from a woman in her 30s with COVID-19, enrolled during active disease. The sequenced material came from peripheral blood. The V call is TRBV5-8, the J call TRBJ2-2; D remains ambiguous. The chain's CDR3 is CASSLGLRVNTGELFF. CDR3 nucleotides: TGTGCCAGCAGCTTGGGCCTTAGAGTGAACACCGGGGAGCTGTTTTTT.